This TCR beta chain was captured by sequencing in a study of blood T cell repertoires in COVID-19 (dated by TCRdb to the early 2020s). Context from the whole study: Samples covering the acute and convalescent phases of COVID-19 were provided by collaborators in the United States, Italy and Spain. The samples were drawn from the first 160 participants of the ongoing ImmuneRACE study and from 1,254 subjects provided by 6 global collaborators. The repertoires were released in a freely available public database meant as a resource for research on the immune response to SARS-CoV-2. The prospective study material was composed of cDNA or gDNA derived from T cells, B-cell-depleted T cells, or PBMCs. Deeply sampled blood TCRbeta repertoires from subjects exposed to, actively infected with, or recovered from COVID-19 were included in the dataset. HLA class I and class II types, where available, came from metadata supplied by the sample provider rather than from assay-based typing. Nearly every sample came with metadata listing a de-identified subject ID, COVID-19 status, age in years and sex. Study-wide conclusions, independent of this receptor: How much clinical and demographic metadata was included differed by source and by participant, and the metadata was provided uncurated.

In Seattle, one collaborating source enrolled patients while the infection was active and tracked those patients longitudinally over the course of disease. Collaborating institutions collected whole blood in K2EDTA tubes following their own protocols. For TCRbeta analysis, collaborators shipped samples as frozen whole blood, isolated PBMCs, or DNA extracted from either of those sample types. TCRbeta CDR3 regions were amplified from genomic DNA using the immunoSEQ Assay, a bias-controlled multiplex PCR. The original methods were these. The number of nucleated cells in each sample was estimated from the amplification of reference gene primers within the assay. Sequence reads were collapsed and filtered to measure the absolute abundance of every unique TCRbeta CDR3 rearrangement. For each sample, productive Simpson clonality was calculated by taking the square root of Simpson's diversity index across productive rearrangements. In TCRdb, the immuneACCESS table is reduced to in-frame sequences with V and J assigned. These tables do not hold every clone; where another copy was compared, an unresolved V gene accounts for under half, and the others remain unexplained. Clone size and V and J calls were adopted from that table, with D and trimming inferred from the DNA. Here the sample has about 57,000 clones; about nine tenths occur a single time. The ten largest clones take up 22% of the sample.

Points on this clone: Its antigen is not yet known. The record has no base qualities; no much larger clone is one base away.

Relative to germline, V is missing 5 bases and J is missing 1 base, with 7 bases of the junction outside any gene match. The germline V gene (reference sequence) supplies CDR1 LNHDA and CDR2 SQIVND. The CDR3 goes from the cysteine to the phenylalanine over 15 residues. The only DNA kept is the CDR3, 45 bases in frame from the first base. This clonotype was sampled from a woman of 80 years or more with COVID-19, enrolled during active disease. Sample: peripheral blood. This chain is built from TRBV19 and TRBJ1-1; TRBD1 agrees with 7 junctional bases. The CDR3: CASSPRDRKNTEAFF. Here is the DNA: TGTGCCAGTAGTCCCCGGGACAGAAAGAACACTGAAGCTTTCTTT.